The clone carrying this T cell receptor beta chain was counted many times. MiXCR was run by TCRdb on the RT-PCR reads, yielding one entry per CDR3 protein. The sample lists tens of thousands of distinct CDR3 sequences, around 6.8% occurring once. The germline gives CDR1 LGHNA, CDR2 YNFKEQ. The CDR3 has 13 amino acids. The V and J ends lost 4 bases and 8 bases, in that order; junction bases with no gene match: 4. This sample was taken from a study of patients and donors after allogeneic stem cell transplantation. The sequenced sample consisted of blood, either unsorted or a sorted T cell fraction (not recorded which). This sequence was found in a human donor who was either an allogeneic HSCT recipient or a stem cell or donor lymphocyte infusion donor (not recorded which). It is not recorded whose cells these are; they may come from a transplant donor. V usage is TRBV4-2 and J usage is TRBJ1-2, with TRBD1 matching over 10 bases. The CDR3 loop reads CASSPTGGGGYTF. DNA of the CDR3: TGTGCCAGCAGCCCGACAGGGGGCGGCGGCTACACCTTC.